The 22 T cell receptor beta chains below come from one sample, sequenced in a study of blood T cells in healthy people across ages. For the second PCR, which ran for 7 to 11 cycles, a sample-barcoded 5' primer and a J-beta primer mix were used. TCRdb re-called the 5' RACE reads through MiXCR, storing one row per CDR3 protein. The data hold 700,000 to 1,000,000 distinct CDR3 sequences, with more than 40% observed a single time. The material sequenced was blood. These receptors were obtained from a man aged 60 to 69 in good health.

The table lists this clonotype with a few counts. The genes are TRBV12-3 or TRBV12-4 and TRBJ2-7, with TRBD1 matching over 8 bases. V dropped 6 bases and J dropped 5; count of bases not matched to a gene: 9. This CDR3 has 14 amino acids. The DNA of the CDR3 is TGTGCCAGCAGAAGGACAGGGATGAAGGACGAGCAGTACTTC. It yields the protein CASRRTGMKDEQYF.

J is TRBJ2-4 and V is TRBV18; 9 bases match TRBD1. TRBJ2-7 matches the DNA end more closely, so the J call is doubtful. The CDR3 has 16 amino acids. Germline V gives CDR1 KGHSH, CDR2 LQKENI. The CDR3 DNA is TGTGCCAGCTCACCTCGGGACAGGGTAAAACTCGACGAGCAGTACTTC. This gives the protein CASSPRDRVKLDEQYF.

The chain combines TRBV6-2 or TRBV6-3 with TRBJ2-5, with TRBD2 identical over 10 bases. From germline, CDR1 is MNHEY and CDR2 SVGEGT. V lost 2 bases and J lost 5; bases outside the gene matches: 14. The CDR3 is made up of 18 amino acids. In DNA form, the CDR3 reads TGTGCCAGCAGTTACGAAGGATGGGGACTAGCGAAGGGTGAGACCCAGTACTTC. It encodes CASSYEGWGLAKGETQYF.

The chain employs TRBV20-1 and TRBJ2-1, with TRBD2 as a possible D gene (6 bases). CDR1 DFQATT and CDR2 SNEGSKA come from the germline V gene (reference sequence). Between the trimmed V and J ends, which lost 4 bases and 0 bases, there was a span of 22 bases. The CDR3 is made up of 18 amino acids. The CDR3 nucleotides read TGCAGTGCTAACTTAGGGATCTCGCGGGGCCTCTCCTACAATGAGCAGTTCTTC. It specifies CSANLGISRGLSYNEQFF.

This clonotype has just a few counts. The chain links TRBV4-3 to TRBJ1-5; 8 nucleotides agree with TRBD1. CDR1 is LGHNA, CDR2 YSLEER, per germline. The V gene end was trimmed by 3 bases and the J gene end by 5 bases; junction bases not matched to a gene: 12. The CDR3 contains 17 residues. In DNA form, the CDR3 reads TGCGCCAGCAGCCAGGACAGGGCGGGGGGCATTGATCAGCCCCAGCATTTT. Translation gives CASSQDRAGGIDQPQHF.

The CDR3 region is CAISTGRNGYTF. CDR3 in DNA: TGTGCCATCAGCACAGGGAGGAATGGCTACACCTTC. This chain links TRBV10-3 with TRBJ1-2; D may be TRBD1 (6 bases). Per germline, CDR1 ENHRY and CDR2 SYGVKD. The V end was cut by 6 bases, the J end by 6 bases, with 11 bases between. This CDR3 spans 12 amino acids.

Only a few counts were recorded for this clonotype. V gene TRBV28 combines with J gene TRBJ2-3; TRBD2 agrees at 12 bases. Germline V gives CDR1 MDHEN, CDR2 SYDVKM. The CDR3 extends over 15 amino acids. J was trimmed by 3 bases and V by 10 bases; bases with no gene match: 8. CDR3 DNA sequence: TGTGCCACCCAGGGACTAGCGGGCCTGACAGATACGCAGTATTTT. Protein sequence: CATQGLAGLTDTQYF. Full variable domain (missing parts from reference TRBV28 and TRBJ2-3): DVKVTQSSRYLVKRTGEKVFLECVQDMDHENMFWYRQDPGLGLRLIYFSYDVKMKEKGDIPEGYSVSREKKERFSLILESASTNQTSMYLCATQGLAGLTDTQYFGPGTRLTVL.

This clonotype is a singleton in its sample. The chain has TRBV12-3 or TRBV12-4 and TRBJ2-7, with 10 bases that match TRBD2. Trimming cost V 3 bases and J 7 bases; bases outside gene matches: 9. This CDR3 has 15 amino acids. CDR3 region: CASSFGAGGLREQYF. DNA for the CDR3: TGTGCCAGCAGTTTTGGAGCGGGGGGGCTTAGGGAGCAGTACTTC.

This clonotype occurred a few times. V gene TRBV27 combines with J gene TRBJ2-5, with TRBD1 as a possible D gene (6 bases). Deletions cut 4 bases from V and 4 bases from J, with 16 bases between. Germline assignment: CDR1 MNHEY and CDR2 SMNVEV (reference sequence). The CDR3 covers 15 residues. The CDR3 sequence is CASSSGGQGIETQYF. CDR3 DNA sequence: TGTGCCAGCAGTTCTGGGGGCCAGGGGATAGAGACCCAGTACTTC.

The J gene is TRBJ2-5, the V gene TRBV15, with D unresolved. With the DNA end fitting TRBJ2-7 better, the J assignment may be wrong. Germline values: CDR1 LNHNV, CDR2 YYDKDF (reference sequence). The CDR3 spans 12 residues. CDR3: CATSVVGYEQYF. For the CDR3, the DNA is TGTGCCACCAGTGTAGTCGGCTACGAGCAGTACTTC.

This rearrangement joins TRBV2 to TRBJ2-7; D is possibly TRBD1 (5 bases). The CDR3 is made up of 17 amino acids. V lost 2 bases and J 0 bases, leaving 17 bases between the germline ends. Germline CDR1 and CDR2: SNHLY and FYNNEI. This CDR3 reads CASSESAEQVSSYEQYF. The DNA of the CDR3 is TGTGCCAGCAGTGAATCCGCCGAACAGGTGTCCTCCTACGAGCAGTACTTC.

Here the CDR3 DNA reads TGTGCCAGCACCTCGGGGGACGAGACCCAGTACTTC. Translating it yields CASTSGDETQYF. V gene TRBV28 combines with J gene TRBJ2-5, with D perhaps TRBD2 (6 bases). V gave up 7 bases and J gave up 5 bases, with 11 bases separating them. The CDR3 is 12 amino acids. From germline, CDR1 is MDHEN and CDR2 SYDVKM.

In its sample, this clonotype was seen many times. The chain employs TRBV6-2 or TRBV6-3 and TRBJ2-7; D unresolved. The germline gives CDR1 MNHEY, CDR2 SVGEGT. CDR3 length: 13 residues. V lost 4 bases and J 1 base, leaving 8 bases between the germline ends. Here the CDR3 reads CASSFEVSYEQYF. DNA of the CDR3: TGTGCCAGCAGTTTCGAAGTATCCTACGAGCAGTACTTC.

This clonotype was detected a few times. The rearrangement uses TRBV15 and TRBJ1-6; D unclear. Looked up from germline, CDR1 is LNHNV and CDR2 is YYDKDF (reference sequence). This CDR3 comprises 14 residues. Trimming removed 3 bases from V and 7 bases from J, with 10 bases in between. CDR3 sequence: CATSSQTGNSPLHF. In DNA, the CDR3 is TGTGCCACCAGCAGTCAGACTGGGAATTCACCCCTCCACTTT.

The chain is built from TRBV6-5 and TRBJ1-1; the D gene is possibly TRBD1 (5 bases). This CDR3 has 13 amino acids. Germline V gene data show CDR1 as MNHEY and CDR2 as SVGAGI. V lost 4 bases, J lost 5 bases, and 11 bases lay in between. The CDR3 DNA reads as TGTGCCAGCAGTTTCAGGCAGGGAACTGAAGCTTTCTTT. This sequence encodes CASSFRQGTEAFF.

The V call is TRBV7-2, the J call TRBJ2-3, with 7 positions matching TRBD2. The J segment lost 3 bases and the V segment lost 2 bases, leaving 5 bases of the junction unmatched. The CDR3 contains 15 residues. CDR1 is SGHTA and CDR2 is FQGNSA in the germline V gene. CDR3 residues: CASSLKAGETDTQYF. CDR3 bases: TGTGCCAGCAGCTTAAAGGCGGGGGAGACAGATACGCAGTATTTT.

V and J are TRBV29-1 and TRBJ2-7; D is perhaps TRBD2 (5 bases). The J call may be wrong; the DNA end is better matched by TRBJ2-5. Germline-derived CDR1 and CDR2 are SQVTM and ANQGSEA. The CDR3 has 12 residues. The CDR3 region is CSVDDGVETQYF. CDR3 DNA: TGCAGCGTAGACGACGGGGTAGAGACCCAGTACTTC.

The chain combines TRBV5-1 with TRBJ1-1, with D hard to call. Trimming cost V 4 bases and J 3 bases, with 13 bases left between them. Germline-derived CDR1 and CDR2 are SGHRS and YFSETQ. The CDR3 contains 14 residues. The CDR3 DNA follows: TGCGCCAGCAGCCAAGGCGTCGGAGACACTGAAGCTTTCTTT. Protein sequence: CASSQGVGDTEAFF.

This clonotype was seen a few times. This chain links TRBV25-1 with TRBJ1-2; 8 bases line up with TRBD1. CDR1 MGHDK and CDR2 SYGVNS come from the germline V gene. This CDR3 comprises 14 residues. V shed 3 bases and J 3 bases; nucleotides not matched to a gene: 3. In nucleotides, the CDR3 is TGTGCCAGCAGTGACCACAGGGGGGACTATGGCTACACCTTC. Translation: CASSDHRGDYGYTF.

This clonotype has more than one count but fewer than ten. The chain carries TRBV20-1 and TRBJ2-7; D might be TRBD2 (6 bases). Germline V lookup: CDR1 DFQATT, CDR2 SNEGSKA (reference sequence). The CDR3 has 14 amino acids. V was shortened by 5 bases and J by 6 bases, with 20 bases between the two germline ends. CDR3 DNA: TGCAGTGCTGCCAAGGGATTAGGAGGGTTCGAGCAGTACTTC. Encoded protein: CSAAKGLGGFEQYF.

In its sample, this clonotype was seen many times. The chain links TRBV9 to TRBJ2-1, with D possibly being TRBD2 (5 bases). Germline V gene data show CDR1 as SGDLS and CDR2 as YYNGEE. The length of the CDR3 is 14 residues. The germline V and J ends were trimmed by 3 bases and 0 bases, with 7 bases remaining between them. The CDR3 coding sequence is TGTGCCAGCAGCGCGGGGAGCTCCTACAATGAGCAGTTCTTC. As protein: CASSAGSSYNEQFF.

This clonotype was detected only once. The chain recombines TRBV5-5 with TRBJ2-3; 7 bases align to TRBD2. Germline loops: CDR1 SGHKS, CDR2 YYEKEE (reference sequence). This CDR3 region has 16 residues. V gave up 0 bases and J gave up 3 bases; unmatched junction bases: 7. Here the CDR3 reads CASSLGNGGITDTQYF. The CDR3 DNA sequence: TGTGCCAGCAGCTTGGGGAACGGGGGGATTACAGATACGCAGTATTTT.